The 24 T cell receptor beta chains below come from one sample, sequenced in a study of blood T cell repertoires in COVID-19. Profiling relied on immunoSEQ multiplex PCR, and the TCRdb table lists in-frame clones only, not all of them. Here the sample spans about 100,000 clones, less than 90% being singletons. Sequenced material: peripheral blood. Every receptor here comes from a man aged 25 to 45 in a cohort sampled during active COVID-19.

CDR3 sequence: CASRGAALGYQETQYF. CDR3 nucleotides: TGTGCCTCCCGGGGGGCGGCGTTGGGGTACCAAGAGACCCAGTACTTC. The V call is TRBV24-1, the J call TRBJ2-5; TRBD2 is a possible D gene (7 bases). Germline V CDR1 and CDR2: KGHDR, SFDVKD. This CDR3 region has 16 residues. Trimming took off 12 bases at V and 0 bases at J, with 22 bases between the two ends.

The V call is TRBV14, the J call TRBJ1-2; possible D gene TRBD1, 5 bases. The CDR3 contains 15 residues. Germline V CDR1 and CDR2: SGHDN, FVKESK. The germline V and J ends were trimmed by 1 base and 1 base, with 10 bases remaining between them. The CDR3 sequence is CASSQGQSFNYGYTF. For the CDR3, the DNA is TGTGCCAGCAGCCAAGGACAGAGTTTTAACTATGGCTACACCTTC. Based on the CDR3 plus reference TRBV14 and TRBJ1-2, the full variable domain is EAGVTQFPSHSVIEKGQTVTLRCDPISGHDNLYWYRRVMGKEIKFLLHFVKESKQDESGMPNNRFLAERTGGTYSTLKVQPAELEDSGVYFCASSQGQSFNYGYTFGSGTRLTVV.

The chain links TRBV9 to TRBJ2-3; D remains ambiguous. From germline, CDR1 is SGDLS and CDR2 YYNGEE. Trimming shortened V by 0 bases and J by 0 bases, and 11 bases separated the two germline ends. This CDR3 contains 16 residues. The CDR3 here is CASSVDGQSSTDTQYF. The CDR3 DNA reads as TGTGCCAGCAGCGTAGATGGGCAGTCCAGCACAGATACGCAGTATTTT.

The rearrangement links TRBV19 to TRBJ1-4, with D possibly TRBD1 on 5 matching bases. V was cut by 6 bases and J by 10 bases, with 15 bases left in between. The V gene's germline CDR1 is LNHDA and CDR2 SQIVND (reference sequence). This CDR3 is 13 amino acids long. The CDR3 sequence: CASSRDLGGKLFF. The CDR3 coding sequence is TGTGCCAGTAGCCGGGACCTGGGGGGAAAACTGTTTTTT. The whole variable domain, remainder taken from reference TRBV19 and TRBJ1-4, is DGGITQSPKYLFRKEGQNVTLSCEQNLNHDAMYWYRQDPGQGLRLIYYSQIVNDFQKGDIAEGYSVSREKKESFPLTVTSAQKNPTAFYLCASSRDLGGKLFFGSGTQLSVL.

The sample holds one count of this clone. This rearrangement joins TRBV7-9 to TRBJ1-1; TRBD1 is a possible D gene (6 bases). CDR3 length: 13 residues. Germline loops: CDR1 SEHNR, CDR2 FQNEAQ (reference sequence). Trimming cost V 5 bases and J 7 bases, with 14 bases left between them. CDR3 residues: CASSAYREGEAFF. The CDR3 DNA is TGTGCCAGCAGCGCCTACAGGGAAGGTGAAGCTTTCTTT.

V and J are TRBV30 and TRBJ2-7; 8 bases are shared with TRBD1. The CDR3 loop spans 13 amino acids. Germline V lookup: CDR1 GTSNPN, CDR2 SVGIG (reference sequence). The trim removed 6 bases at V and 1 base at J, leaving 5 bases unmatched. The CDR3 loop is CACGQGMSYEQYF. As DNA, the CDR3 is TGTGCCTGCGGACAGGGTATGTCCTACGAGCAGTACTTC.

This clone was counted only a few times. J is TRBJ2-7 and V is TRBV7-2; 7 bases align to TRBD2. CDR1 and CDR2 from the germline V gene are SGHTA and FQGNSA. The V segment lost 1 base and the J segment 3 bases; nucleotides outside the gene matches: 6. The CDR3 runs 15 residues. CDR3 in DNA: TGTGCCAGCAGCTTAGTCGGGGAGGGCCTCTACGAGCAGTACTTC. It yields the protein CASSLVGEGLYEQYF.

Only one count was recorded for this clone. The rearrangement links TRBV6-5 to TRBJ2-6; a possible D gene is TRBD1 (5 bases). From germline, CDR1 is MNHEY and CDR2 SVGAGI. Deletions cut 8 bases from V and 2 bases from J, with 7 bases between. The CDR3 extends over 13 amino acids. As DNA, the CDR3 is TGTGCCAGCGCGGACACTGGGGCCAACGTCCTGACTTTC. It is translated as CASADTGANVLTF.

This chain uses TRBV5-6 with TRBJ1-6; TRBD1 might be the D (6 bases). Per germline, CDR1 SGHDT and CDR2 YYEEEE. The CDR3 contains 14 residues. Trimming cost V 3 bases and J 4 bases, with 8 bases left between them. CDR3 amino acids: CASSSGVYNSPLHF. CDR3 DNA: TGTGCCAGCAGCTCAGGGGTGTATAATTCACCCCTCCACTTT.

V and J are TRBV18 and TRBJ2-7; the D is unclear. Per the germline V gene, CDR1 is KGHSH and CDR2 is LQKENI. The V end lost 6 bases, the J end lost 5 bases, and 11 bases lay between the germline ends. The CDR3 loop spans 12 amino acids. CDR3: CASSPGHDEQYF. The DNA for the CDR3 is TGTGCCAGCTCCCCCGGTCACGACGAGCAGTACTTC.

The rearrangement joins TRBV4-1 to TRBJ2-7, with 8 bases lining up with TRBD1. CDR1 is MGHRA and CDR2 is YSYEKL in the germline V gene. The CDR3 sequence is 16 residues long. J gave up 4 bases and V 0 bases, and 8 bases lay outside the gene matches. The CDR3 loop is CASSQEWRTGTYEQYF. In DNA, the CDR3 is TGCGCCAGCAGCCAAGAGTGGAGGACAGGGACGTACGAGCAGTACTTC.

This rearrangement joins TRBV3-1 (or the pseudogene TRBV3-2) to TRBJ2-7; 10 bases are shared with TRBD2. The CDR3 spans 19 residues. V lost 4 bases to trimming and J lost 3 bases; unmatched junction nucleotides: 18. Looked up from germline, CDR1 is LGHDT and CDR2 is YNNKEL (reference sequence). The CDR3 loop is CASSPRIGLAGEFRYEQYF. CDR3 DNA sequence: TGTGCCAGCAGCCCCAGAATCGGGCTAGCGGGGGAATTTCGCTACGAGCAGTACTTC.

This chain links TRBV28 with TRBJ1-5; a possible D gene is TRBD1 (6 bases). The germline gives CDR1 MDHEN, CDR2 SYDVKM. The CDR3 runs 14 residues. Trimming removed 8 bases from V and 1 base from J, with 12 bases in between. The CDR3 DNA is TGTGCCAGCCCTAGGGGGTACAGCAATCAGCCCCAGCATTTT. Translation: CASPRGYSNQPQHF.

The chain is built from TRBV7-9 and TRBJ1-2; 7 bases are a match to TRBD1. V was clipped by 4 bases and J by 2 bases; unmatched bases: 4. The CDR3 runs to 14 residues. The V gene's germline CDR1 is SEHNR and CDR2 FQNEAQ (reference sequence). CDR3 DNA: TGTGCCAGCAGCTCGAGGGACAGAAACTATGGCTACACCTTC. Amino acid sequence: CASSSRDRNYGYTF.

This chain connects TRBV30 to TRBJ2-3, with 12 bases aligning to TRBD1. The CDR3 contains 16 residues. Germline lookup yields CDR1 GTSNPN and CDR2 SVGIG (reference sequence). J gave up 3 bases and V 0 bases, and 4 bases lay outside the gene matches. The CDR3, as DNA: TGTGCCTGGAGTGTACGGGGACAGGGGGCGACAGATACGCAGTATTTT. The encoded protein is CAWSVRGQGATDTQYF.

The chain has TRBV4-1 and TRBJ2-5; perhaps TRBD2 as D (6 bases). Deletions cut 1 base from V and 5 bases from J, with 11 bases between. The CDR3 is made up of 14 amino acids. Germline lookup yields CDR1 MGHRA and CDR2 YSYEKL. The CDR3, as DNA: TGCGCCAGCAGCCAAGTGGGGGGTACGGAGACCCAGTACTTC. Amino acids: CASSQVGGTETQYF.

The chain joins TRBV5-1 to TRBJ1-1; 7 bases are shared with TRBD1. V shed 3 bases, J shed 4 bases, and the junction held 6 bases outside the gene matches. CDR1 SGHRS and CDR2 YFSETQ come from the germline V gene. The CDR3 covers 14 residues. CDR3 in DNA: TGCGCCAGCAGCTCGAGACAGGGAGCCACTGAAGCTTTCTTT. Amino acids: CASSSRQGATEAFF.

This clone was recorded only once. DNA of the CDR3: TGTGCCAGCAGCTCCTATAGCGGGGCCTCCTACAATGAGCAGTTCTTC. Encoded protein: CASSSYSGASYNEQFF. The chain combines TRBV5-8 with TRBJ2-1; 8 nucleotides agree with TRBD2. V lost 3 bases and J lost 0; bases outside the gene matches: 5. This CDR3 is 16 amino acids long. Germline V gene data show CDR1 as SGHTS and CDR2 as YDEGEE.

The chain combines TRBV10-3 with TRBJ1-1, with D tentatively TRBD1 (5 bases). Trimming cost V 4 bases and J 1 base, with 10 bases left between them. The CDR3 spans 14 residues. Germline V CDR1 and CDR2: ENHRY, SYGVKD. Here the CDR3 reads CAISGGGRNTEAFF. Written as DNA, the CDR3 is TGTGCCATCAGTGGGGGGGGTCGGAACACTGAAGCTTTCTTT.

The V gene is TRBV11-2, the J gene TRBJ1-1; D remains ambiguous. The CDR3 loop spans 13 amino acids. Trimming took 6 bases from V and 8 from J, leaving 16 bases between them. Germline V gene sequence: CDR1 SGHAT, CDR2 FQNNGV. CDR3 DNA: TGTGCCAGCAGTAAAGCGAGGGTGGCGGAAGCTTTCTTT. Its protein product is CASSKARVAEAFF.

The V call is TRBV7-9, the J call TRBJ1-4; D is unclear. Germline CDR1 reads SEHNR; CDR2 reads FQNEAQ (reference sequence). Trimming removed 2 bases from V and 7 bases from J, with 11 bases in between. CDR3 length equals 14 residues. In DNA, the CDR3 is TGTGCCAGCAGCTTACAGGCGGGGAGTGAAAAACTGTTTTTT. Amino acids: CASSLQAGSEKLFF.

The CDR3 DNA reads TGCGCCAGCAGCTTGGAGGGAGCGGGGGGGCCAGATACGCAGTATTTT. Its translation: CASSLEGAGGPDTQYF. The V call is TRBV5-1, the J call TRBJ2-3; 10 positions agree with TRBD2. This CDR3 is 16 amino acids long. Germline V gene sequence: CDR1 SGHRS, CDR2 YFSETQ. V was clipped by 0 bases and J by 4 bases; unmatched bases: 5. Combining the CDR3 with reference TRBV5-1 and TRBJ2-3 gives the whole variable domain KAGVTQTPRYLIKTRGQQVTLSCSPISGHRSVSWYQQTPGQGLQFLFEYFSETQRNKGNFPGRFSGRQFSNSRSEMNVSTLELGDSALYLCASSLEGAGGPDTQYFGPGTRLTVL.

CDR3 sequence (DNA): TGTGCCAGCAGCGGGGGGGGCCCGCAGTTCTTC. Its protein product is CASSGGGPQFF. The genes are TRBV6-5 and TRBJ2-1, with 8 bases fitting TRBD2. The germline CDR1 and CDR2 sequences are MNHEY and SVGAGI. The CDR3 is 11 residues long. V gave up 6 bases and J gave up 12 bases; unmatched junction bases: 4.

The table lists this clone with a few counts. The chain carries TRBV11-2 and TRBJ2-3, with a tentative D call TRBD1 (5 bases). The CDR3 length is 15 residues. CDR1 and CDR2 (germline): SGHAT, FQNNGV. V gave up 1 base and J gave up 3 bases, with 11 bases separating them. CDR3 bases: TGTGCCAGCAGCTTAGTAGGGGCCCTAACAGATACGCAGTATTTT. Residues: CASSLVGALTDTQYF.